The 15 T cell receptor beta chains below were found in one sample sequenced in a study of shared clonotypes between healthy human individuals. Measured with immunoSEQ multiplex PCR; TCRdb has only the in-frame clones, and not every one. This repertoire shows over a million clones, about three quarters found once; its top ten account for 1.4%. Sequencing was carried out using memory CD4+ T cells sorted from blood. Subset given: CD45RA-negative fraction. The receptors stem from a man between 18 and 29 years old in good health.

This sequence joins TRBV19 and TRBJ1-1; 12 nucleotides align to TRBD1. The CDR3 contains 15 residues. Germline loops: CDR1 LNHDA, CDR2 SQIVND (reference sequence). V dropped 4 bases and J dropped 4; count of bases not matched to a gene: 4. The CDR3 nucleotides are TGTGCCAGTAGTAGGGGACAGGGGGCGACCACTGAAGCTTTCTTT. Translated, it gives CASSRGQGATTEAFF.

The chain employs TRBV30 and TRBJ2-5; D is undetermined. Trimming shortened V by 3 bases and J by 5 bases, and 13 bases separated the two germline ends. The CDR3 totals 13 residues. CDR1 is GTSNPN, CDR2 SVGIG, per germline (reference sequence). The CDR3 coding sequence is TGTGCCTGGAGAAAAATAGGGCGGGAGACCCAGTACTTC. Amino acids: CAWRKIGRETQYF.

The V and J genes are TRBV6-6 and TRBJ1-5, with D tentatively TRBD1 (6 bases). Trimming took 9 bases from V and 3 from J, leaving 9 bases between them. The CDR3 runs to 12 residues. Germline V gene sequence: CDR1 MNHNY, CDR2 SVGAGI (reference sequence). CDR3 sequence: CARGGLNQPQHF. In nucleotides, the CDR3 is TGTGCCAGGGGGGGGCTCAATCAGCCCCAGCATTTT.

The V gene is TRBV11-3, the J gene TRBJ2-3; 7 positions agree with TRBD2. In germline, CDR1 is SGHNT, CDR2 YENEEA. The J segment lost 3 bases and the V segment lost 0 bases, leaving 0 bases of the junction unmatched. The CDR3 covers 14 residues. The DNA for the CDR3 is TGTGCCAGCAGCTTAGACGGGAGGACAGATACGCAGTATTTT. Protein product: CASSLDGRTDTQYF.

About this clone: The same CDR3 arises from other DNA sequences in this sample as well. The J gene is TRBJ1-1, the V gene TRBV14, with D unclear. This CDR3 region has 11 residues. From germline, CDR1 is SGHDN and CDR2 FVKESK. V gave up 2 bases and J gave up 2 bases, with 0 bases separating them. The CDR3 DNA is TGTGCCAGCAGCCAAAACACTGAAGCTTTCTTT. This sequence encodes CASSQNTEAFF.

In nucleotides, the CDR3 is TGTGCCAGCAGGAAGATGGACAGGGGCCATACCCTCCCTTCTGGAAACACCATATATTTT. This codes for CASRKMDRGHTLPSGNTIYF. V gene TRBV2 combines with J gene TRBJ1-3; 9 positions match TRBD1. V gave up 6 bases and J gave up 1 base; unmatched junction bases: 19. There are 20 residues in the CDR3. Germline V gene sequence: CDR1 SNHLY, CDR2 FYNNEI.

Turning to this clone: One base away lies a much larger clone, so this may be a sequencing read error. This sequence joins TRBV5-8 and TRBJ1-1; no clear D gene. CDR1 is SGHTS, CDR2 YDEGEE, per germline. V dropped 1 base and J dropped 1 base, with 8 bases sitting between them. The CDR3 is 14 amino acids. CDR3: CASSLRGWNTEAFF. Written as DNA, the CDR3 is TGTGCCAGCAGCTTGAGAGGGTGGAACACTGAAGCTTTCTTT.

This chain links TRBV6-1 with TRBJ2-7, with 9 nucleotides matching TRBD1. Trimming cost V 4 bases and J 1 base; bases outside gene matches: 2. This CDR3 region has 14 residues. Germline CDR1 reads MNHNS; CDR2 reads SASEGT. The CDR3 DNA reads TGTGCCAGCAGTGGGGGGACAGGGTCCTACGAGCAGTACTTC. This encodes CASSGGTGSYEQYF.

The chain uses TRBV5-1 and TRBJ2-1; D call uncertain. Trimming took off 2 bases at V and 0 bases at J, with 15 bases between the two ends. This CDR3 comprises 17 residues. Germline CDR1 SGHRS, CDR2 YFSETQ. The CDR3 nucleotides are TGCGCCAGCAGCTTAGGCTATGTTGGTAGCTCCTACAATGAGCAGTTCTTC. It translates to CASSLGYVGSSYNEQFF.

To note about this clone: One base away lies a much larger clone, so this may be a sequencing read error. The chain's CDR3 is CASSRETEAFF. CDR3 nucleotides: TGTGCCAGCAGTCGGGAGACTGAAGCTTTCTTT. The rearrangement links TRBV6-1 to TRBJ1-1; D remains ambiguous. V lost 5 bases and J lost 5, with 6 bases in between. Germline V gives CDR1 MNHNS, CDR2 SASEGT. CDR3 length: 11 amino acids.

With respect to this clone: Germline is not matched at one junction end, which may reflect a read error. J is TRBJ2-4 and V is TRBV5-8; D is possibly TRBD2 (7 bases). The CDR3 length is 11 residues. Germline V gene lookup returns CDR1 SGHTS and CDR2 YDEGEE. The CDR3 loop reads CASSLRGGGHF. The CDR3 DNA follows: TGTGCCAGCAGCTTGAGAGGGGGAGGGCACTTC.

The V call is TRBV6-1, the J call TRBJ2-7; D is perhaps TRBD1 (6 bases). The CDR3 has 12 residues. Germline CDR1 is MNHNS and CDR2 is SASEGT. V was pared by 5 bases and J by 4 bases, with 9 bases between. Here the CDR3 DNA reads TGTGCCAGCAGTAGACAGGCGTACGAGCAGTACTTC. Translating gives CASSRQAYEQYF.

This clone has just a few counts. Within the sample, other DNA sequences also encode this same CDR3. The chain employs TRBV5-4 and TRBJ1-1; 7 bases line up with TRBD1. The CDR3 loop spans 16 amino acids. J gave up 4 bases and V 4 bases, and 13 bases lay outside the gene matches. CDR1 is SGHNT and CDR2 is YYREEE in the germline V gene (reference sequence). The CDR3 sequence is CASSPLGGRGGTEAFF. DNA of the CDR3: TGTGCCAGCAGCCCGCTTGGGGGCAGGGGGGGCACTGAAGCTTTCTTT.

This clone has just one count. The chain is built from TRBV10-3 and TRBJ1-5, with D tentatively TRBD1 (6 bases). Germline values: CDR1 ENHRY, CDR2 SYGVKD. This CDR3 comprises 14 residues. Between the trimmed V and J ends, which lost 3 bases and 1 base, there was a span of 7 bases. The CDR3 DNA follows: TGTGCCATCAGTGACGGACAGAGCAATCAGCCCCAGCATTTT. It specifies CAISDGQSNQPQHF.

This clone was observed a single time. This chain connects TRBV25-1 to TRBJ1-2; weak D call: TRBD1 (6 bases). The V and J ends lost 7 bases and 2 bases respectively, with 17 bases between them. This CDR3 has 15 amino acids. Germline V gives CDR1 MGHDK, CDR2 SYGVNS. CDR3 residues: CASTLGGAGNYGYTF. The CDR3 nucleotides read TGTGCCAGCACCCTTGGGGGGGCAGGGAACTATGGCTACACCTTC.